This TCR beta chain was retrieved from a study of cytomegalovirus exposure and HLA in healthy donors. Study-level points and caveats: CMV serostatus alone was available as immune exposure information. Follow-up analysis later connected one missense variant in DCLRE1C with trimming of TCR beta V- and J-genes.

Researchers ran the PCR with 60 Vbeta and 13 Jbeta primers. Libraries were prepared by immunoSEQ multiplex PCR; TCRdb keeps only in-frame clonotypes and omits some of them. The sample has some 150,000 clones, around 62% seen once. From germline, CDR1 is PRHDT and CDR2 FYEKMQ (reference sequence). The V and J ends lost 2 bases and 3 bases respectively, with 10 bases between them. The CDR3 runs to 14 residues. Details on this clone: The antigen is not known.

This chain links TRBV13 with TRBJ1-2, with no clear D. This TCR came from a man in his forties in good health and CMV-seronegative. What was sequenced was PBMCs. CDR3 loop: CASSLQAWDYGYTF. The CDR3 nucleotides read TGTGCCAGCAGCTTACAGGCTTGGGACTATGGCTACACCTTC. The full variable domain, in which reference TRBV13 and TRBJ1-2 provide the parts outside the CDR3, is AAGVIQSPRHLIKEKRETATLKCYPIPRHDTVYWYQQGPGQDPQFLISFYEKMQSDKGSIPDRFSAQQFSDYHSELNMSSLELGDSALYFCASSLQAWDYGYTFGSGTRLTVV.